The 21 T cell receptor beta chains below come from one sample, sequenced in a study of OX40 agonist ivuxolimab in advanced cancers. Clones were read by immunoSEQ multiplex PCR, and TCRdb kept only the in-frame ones, dropping some. The sample lists tens of thousands of clones; more than 70% were seen once. This specimen was CD4+ or CD8+ T cells sorted from blood, taken in a trial of the OX40 agonist ivuxolimab. The receptors derive from an adult with an advanced solid tumor such as melanoma, head and neck, liver or kidney cancer.

This clone was found a few times. The chain links TRBV4-1 to TRBJ2-5; TRBD1 agrees at 7 bases. Germline V CDR1 and CDR2: MGHRA, YSYEKL. CDR3 length: 13 amino acids. V lost 4 bases and J lost 5; bases outside the gene matches: 4. The CDR3 DNA follows: TGCGCCAGCAGCCCAACAGGGGAGGAGACCCAGTACTTC. Protein sequence: CASSPTGEETQYF.

This rearrangement joins TRBV6-1 to TRBJ2-7; TRBD1 agrees at 9 bases. V lost 5 bases and J lost 5; bases outside the gene matches: 4. CDR3 size: 13 residues. Germline V gene sequence: CDR1 MNHNS, CDR2 SASEGT. Written as DNA, the CDR3 is TGTGCCAGCAGTTTGCGGGACAGGGACGAGCAGTACTTC. Translation: CASSLRDRDEQYF.

J is TRBJ2-3 and V is TRBV12-5; D remains ambiguous. Germline CDR1 reads LGHNT; CDR2 reads FRNRAP. This CDR3 is 14 amino acids long. The V gene lost 1 base and the J gene lost 4 bases, with 9 bases spanning the gap. The CDR3, as DNA: TGTGCTAGTGGTTTGGCGCTTCCCCCAGATACGCAGTATTTT. Translated, it gives CASGLALPPDTQYF.

The chain employs TRBV4-2 and TRBJ2-7, with TRBD1 matching 7 bases. V shed 0 bases, J shed 4 bases, and the junction held 6 bases outside the gene matches. The CDR3 extends over 15 amino acids. CDR1 LGHNA and CDR2 YNFKEQ come from the germline V gene. This CDR3 reads CASSQERDRVYEQYF. The CDR3 DNA reads TGTGCCAGCAGCCAAGAGAGAGACAGGGTGTACGAGCAGTACTTC.

A single count supports this clone. The chain has TRBV5-1 and TRBJ1-6, with 7 bases aligning to TRBD1. Losses at the gene ends were 0 bases for V and 8 bases for J; bases not matched to a gene: 5. Germline lookup yields CDR1 SGHRS and CDR2 YFSETQ. The CDR3 covers 15 residues. DNA for the CDR3: TGCGCCAGCAGCTTGGAGGGGGCTCGGGATTCACCCCTCCACTTT. Its translation is CASSLEGARDSPLHF.

The CDR3: CASSPWAGPAGGLSSYNEQFF. The DNA for the CDR3 is TGTGCCAGCTCACCATGGGCAGGGCCAGCGGGAGGCCTTTCATCCTACAATGAGCAGTTCTTC. The chain uses TRBV18 and TRBJ2-1, with TRBD2 identical over 9 bases. Germline V gene lookup returns CDR1 KGHSH and CDR2 LQKENI. This CDR3 is 21 amino acids long. V gave up 2 bases and J gave up 1 base; unmatched junction bases: 18.

V usage is TRBV5-1 and J usage is TRBJ1-1, with 7 positions matching TRBD1. Germline V lookup: CDR1 SGHRS, CDR2 YFSETQ. The junction had 6 bases not matched to a gene; V was cut back by 6 bases and J by 1 base. This CDR3 has 14 residues. The chain's CDR3 is CASTQQGTNTEAFF. CDR3 nucleotide sequence: TGCGCCAGCACCCAACAGGGGACGAACACTGAAGCTTTCTTT.

There are a few counts of this clone. The V gene is TRBV11-2, the J gene TRBJ2-1; D unclear. V lost 5 bases and J lost 8, with 16 bases in between. The length of the CDR3 is 14 residues. The V gene's germline CDR1 is SGHAT and CDR2 FQNNGV. This CDR3 is CASSGSPLWDEQFF. The CDR3 DNA is TGTGCCAGCAGCGGATCCCCATTATGGGATGAGCAGTTCTTC.

This clone was seen more than once but under ten times. J is TRBJ1-1 and V is TRBV6-5; D might be TRBD1 (5 bases). The CDR3 spans 15 residues. CDR1 is MNHEY and CDR2 is SVGAGI in the germline V gene. Between the trimmed V and J ends, which lost 5 bases and 2 bases, there was a span of 15 bases. For the CDR3, the DNA is TGTGCCAGCAGTCACGAACAGACAGCAAACACTGAAGCTTTCTTT. Its translation: CASSHEQTANTEAFF.

The chain couples TRBV19 to TRBJ1-1, with D possibly being TRBD1 (5 bases). The CDR3 consists of 14 residues. The V and J ends lost 6 bases and 1 base respectively, with 12 bases between them. CDR1 and CDR2 (germline): LNHDA, SQIVND (reference sequence). CDR3 region: CASRIRAGNTEAFF. In DNA, the CDR3 is TGTGCCAGTAGGATCAGGGCCGGGAACACTGAAGCTTTCTTT.

This rearrangement joins TRBV9 to TRBJ1-1; the D gene is possibly TRBD1 (5 bases). Trimming cost V 0 bases and J 3 bases, with 12 bases left between them. CDR1 and CDR2 from the germline V gene are SGDLS and YYNGEE. CDR3 size: 15 residues. This chain's CDR3 is CASSVGGMRHTEAFF. Written as DNA, the CDR3 is TGTGCCAGCAGCGTAGGGGGCATGCGGCACACTGAAGCTTTCTTT. The full variable domain, in which reference TRBV9 and TRBJ1-1 provide the parts outside the CDR3, is DSGVTQTPKHLITATGQRVTLRCSPRSGDLSVYWYQQSLDQGLQFLIQYYNGEERAKGNILERFSAQQFPDLHSELNLSSLELGDSALYFCASSVGGMRHTEAFFGQGTRLTVV.

The chain links TRBV6-6 to TRBJ1-1; D gene uncertain. The CDR3 runs to 16 residues. Trimming cost V 2 bases and J 3 bases, with 16 bases left between them. The germline V gene encodes CDR1 MNHNY and CDR2 SVGAGI (reference sequence). The CDR3 DNA reads TGTGCCAGCAGTTACCCCTTCGGGTCCGAGGACACTGAAGCTTTCTTT. Its translation: CASSYPFGSEDTEAFF.

This clone was counted between two and nine times. J is TRBJ1-1 and V is TRBV30; possible D gene TRBD1, 6 bases. The CDR3 runs to 14 residues. CDR1 GTSNPN and CDR2 SVGIG come from the germline V gene (reference sequence). Deletions cut 3 bases from V and 0 bases from J, with 11 bases between. The CDR3 here is CAWRYRVMNTEAFF. DNA of the CDR3: TGTGCCTGGAGGTACAGGGTCATGAACACTGAAGCTTTCTTT.

This chain connects TRBV5-4 to TRBJ1-4; the D is unclear. This CDR3 comprises 14 residues. V lost 4 bases to trimming and J lost 8 bases, with 15 bases between them. Germline V gives CDR1 SGHNT, CDR2 YYREEE (reference sequence). The CDR3 reads CASSVISSGEKLFF. The CDR3 DNA reads as TGTGCCAGCAGCGTTATATCTTCTGGGGAAAAACTGTTTTTT.

This clone was seen once. The V call is TRBV6-1, the J call TRBJ1-5, with D unresolved. The ends were cut back, 4 bases at V and 6 bases at J, with 13 bases in the middle. CDR1 and CDR2 (germline): MNHNS, SASEGT. CDR3 length equals 14 residues. The CDR3, as DNA: TGTGCCAGCAGTGGGCAGCCCGACGGTCAGCCCCAGCATTTT. It codes for CASSGQPDGQPQHF.

The chain links TRBV6-5 to TRBJ2-1; D unclear. This CDR3 contains 12 residues. The V gene lost 2 bases and the J gene lost 12 bases, with 11 bases spanning the gap. CDR1 and CDR2 from the germline V gene are MNHEY and SVGAGI. The CDR3 DNA follows: TGTGCCAGCAGTTACCAGACGGGTCGGCAGTTCTTC. Protein: CASSYQTGRQFF.

The table lists this clone with a count of one. The gene calls are TRBV10-3 and TRBJ2-7; TRBD2 aligns across 8 bases. The CDR3 runs 13 residues. In germline, CDR1 is ENHRY, CDR2 SYGVKD. The V and J ends lost 7 bases and 3 bases, in that order; junction bases with no gene match: 5. CDR3 in DNA: TGTGCCATCAAGCGGGAGACCATCTACGAGCAGTACTTC. This encodes CAIKRETIYEQYF.

CDR3 coding DNA: TGTGCCAGCAGTTTAAATGGATTTCGGACAGGGGGGGGAGTGCAGTACTTC. Translated, it gives CASSLNGFRTGGGVQYF. This chain connects TRBV27 to TRBJ2-7; TRBD1 matches at 10 bases. Germline assignment: CDR1 MNHEY and CDR2 SMNVEV (reference sequence). V lost 2 bases and J lost 9; bases outside the gene matches: 16. The CDR3 covers 17 residues.

The chain combines TRBV7-9 with TRBJ2-2; D is possibly TRBD2 (5 bases). V dropped 5 bases and J dropped 7 bases, with 20 bases sitting between them. From germline, CDR1 is SEHNR and CDR2 FQNEAQ (reference sequence). The CDR3 contains 16 residues. The CDR3 coding sequence is TGTGCCAGCAGCCCCCCCCGAAGTAGCGTAGGCGGGGAGCTGTTTTTT. Translated: CASSPPRSSVGGELFF.

This clone has just a few counts. In DNA form, the CDR3 reads TGTGCCAGCAGCGAACAGGGGGCTAGCGGGATGTTCTTC. This translates into CASSEQGASGMFF. The chain links TRBV2 to TRBJ2-1, with D possibly being TRBD1 or TRBD2 (9 bases each). CDR3 length: 13 residues. Deletions cut 6 bases from V and 15 bases from J, with 21 bases between. The V gene's germline CDR1 is SNHLY and CDR2 FYNNEI.

The genes are TRBV30 and TRBJ1-3; 12 bases fit TRBD1. The CDR3 is 18 residues long. V trimming: 1 base; J trimming: 3 bases; junction bases outside the gene matches: 10. Germline assignment: CDR1 GTSNPN and CDR2 SVGIG (reference sequence). The CDR3 loop is CAWSAPGTGGTGGNTIYF. CDR3 DNA sequence: TGTGCCTGGAGTGCTCCCGGGACAGGGGGCACGGGTGGAAACACCATATATTTT.